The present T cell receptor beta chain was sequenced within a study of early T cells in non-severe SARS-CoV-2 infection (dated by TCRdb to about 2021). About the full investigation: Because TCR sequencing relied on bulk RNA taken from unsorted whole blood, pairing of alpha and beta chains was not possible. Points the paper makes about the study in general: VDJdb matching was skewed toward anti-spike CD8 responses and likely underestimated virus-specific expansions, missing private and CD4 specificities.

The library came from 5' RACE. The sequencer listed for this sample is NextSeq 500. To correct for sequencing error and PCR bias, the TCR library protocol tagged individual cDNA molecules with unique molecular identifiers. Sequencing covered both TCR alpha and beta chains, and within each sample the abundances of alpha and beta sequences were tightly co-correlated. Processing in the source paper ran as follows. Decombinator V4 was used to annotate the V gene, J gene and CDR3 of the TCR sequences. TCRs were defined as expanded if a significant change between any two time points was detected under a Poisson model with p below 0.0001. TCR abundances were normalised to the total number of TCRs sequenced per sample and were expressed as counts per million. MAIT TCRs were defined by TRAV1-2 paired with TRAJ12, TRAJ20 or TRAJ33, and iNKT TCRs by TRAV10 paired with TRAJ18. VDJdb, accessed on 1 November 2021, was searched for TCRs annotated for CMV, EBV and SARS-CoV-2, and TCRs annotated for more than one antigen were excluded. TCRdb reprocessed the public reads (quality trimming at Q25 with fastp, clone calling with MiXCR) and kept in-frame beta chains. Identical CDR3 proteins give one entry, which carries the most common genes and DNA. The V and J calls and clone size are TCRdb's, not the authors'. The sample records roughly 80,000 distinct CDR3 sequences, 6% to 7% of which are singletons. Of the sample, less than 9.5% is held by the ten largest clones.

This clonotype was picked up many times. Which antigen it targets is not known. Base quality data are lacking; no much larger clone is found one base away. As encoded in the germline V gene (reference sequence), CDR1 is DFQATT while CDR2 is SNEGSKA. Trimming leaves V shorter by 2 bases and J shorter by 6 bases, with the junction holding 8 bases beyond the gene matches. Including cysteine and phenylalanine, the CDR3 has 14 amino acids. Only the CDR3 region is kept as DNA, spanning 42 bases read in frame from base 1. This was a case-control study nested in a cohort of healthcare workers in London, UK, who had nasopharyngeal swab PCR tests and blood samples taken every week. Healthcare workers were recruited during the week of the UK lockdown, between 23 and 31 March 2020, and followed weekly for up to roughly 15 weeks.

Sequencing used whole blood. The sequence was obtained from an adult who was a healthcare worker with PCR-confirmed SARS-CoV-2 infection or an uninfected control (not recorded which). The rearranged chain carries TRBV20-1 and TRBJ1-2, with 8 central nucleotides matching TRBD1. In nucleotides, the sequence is TGCAGTGCTAGAAGACAGGGGCAAGGCAATGGCTACACCTTC. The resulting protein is CSARRQGQGNGYTF.